This T cell receptor (beta chain) was recorded in a study of T cell responses to AZD1222 COVID-19 vaccine. CDR3 length equals 15 residues. Germline values: CDR1 MNHEY, CDR2 SVGAGI. V lost 0 bases, J lost 6 bases, and 4 bases stayed unmatched. The table came from immunoSEQ multiplex PCR; TCRdb's copy has only in-frame clones and leaves some out. The repertoire holds 85,000 to 110,000 clones, with roughly 89% as singletons. The gene calls are TRBV6-5 and TRBJ2-2, with TRBD2 matching 7 bases. Source: peripheral blood, taken on day 0 of AZD1222 vaccination. This clonotype was sampled from an adult in good health. CDR3 DNA sequence: TGTGCCAGCAGTTACTCGACGGGAGGTCCCGGGGAGCTGTTTTTT. Translation gives CASSYSTGGPGELFF.